This TCR beta chain was found in a study of CD8 T cells in Susac syndrome (dated by TCRdb to about 2019). In terms of the full investigation: The study used repertoire sequencing to test whether antigen drove CD8+ T cell activation and differentiation in Susac syndrome. The clonality of the CD8+ T cell repertoire was compared across about a dozen healthy donors, 14 Susac syndrome patients and 15 multiple sclerosis patients.

RNA was extracted using the RNeasy kit, and roughly 0.5 to 1 microgram was reverse transcribed with random hexamers. TCR beta CDR3 regions were amplified with the immunoSEQ multiplex PCR assay covering 54 Vbeta and 13 Jbeta segments. To correct PCR amplification bias, a synthetic template baseline was used for both primer optimization and computational correction. As for how the authors treated the data: Only productive sequences were kept, with reads annotated to V, D and J genes according to IMGT and analyzed in immunoSEQ Analyzer. Clonality was calculated as one minus the Shannon entropy normalized by log2 of the number of productive unique sequences. For each patient and control, public and private clones were evaluated among the 100 most prevalent clones. Clones were defined as Susac-specific if absent from the healthy and MS cohorts, from over a thousand published viral clones and from other ImmuneACCESS disease sequences. In TCRdb, the public reads were trimmed at Q25 with fastp and aligned with MiXCR, with productive beta chains retained. Merged by CDR3 protein, the rows form single entries marked with the most common genes and DNA. TCRdb, not the authors, supplied the V and J calls. Recorded for this sample are approximately 140,000 distinct CDR3 sequences; 75% to 90% of them occurred a single time. The ten biggest clones cover approximately 0.51% of the sample.

Including the terminal cysteine and phenylalanine, the CDR3 comprises 11 residues. CDR3 DNA only is kept here, 33 bases in frame from base 1. V drops 6 bases and J drops 7 bases, leaving 9 bases in between. The germline V gene (reference sequence) gives CDR1 as DFQATT and CDR2 as SNEGSKA. Peripheral blood CD8+ and CD4+ T cells from healthy donors, Susac syndrome patients and multiple sclerosis patients were profiled by high-throughput TCR beta sequencing. The multiple sclerosis controls were treatment-naive patients who had stable or active relapsing-remitting disease and met the revised McDonald criteria. Bulk CD8+ and CD4+ T cells were purified by magnetic negative isolation, while CD8+ TEMRA cells were enriched using FACS. Blood was drawn into EDTA tubes, processed within 24 hours, and PBMCs were isolated by density gradient centrifugation. PBMCs intended for TCR sequencing were frozen in liquid nitrogen and were later thawed in a 37 degrees C water bath. The sorted or isolated CD4+, CD8+ and CD8+ TEMRA cells had a purity of 90% or higher.

Study-wide findings and limitations: The number of individuals in the TCR sequencing and HLA analysis was recognized as being relatively small.

This clonotype was found once. It lacks a known antigen. It has no much larger one-base neighbor in the sample; base qualities were not kept. A solitary read yields weak support. This TCR was recovered from a human donor with multiple sclerosis. Material for sequencing was CD8+ T cells from PBMCs. This receptor chain uses TRBV20-1 and TRBJ2-2; the D gene is perhaps TRBD1, from 6 matching bases. The CDR3 here reads CSAQGIGELFF. Read as DNA, the sequence is TGCAGTGCCCAGGGGATCGGGGAGCTGTTTTTT.